Only one count was recorded for the clone carrying this T cell receptor (beta chain). Its antigen remains unknown. TCRdb's table, derived via immunoSEQ multiplex PCR, lists solely in-frame clones and lacks some. The sample lists roughly 14,000 clones, about 88% occurring once. The sample originates from a study of PD-1 blockade in mismatch repair-deficient tumors. Study overall: Enrolled about 2012-2016, patients had progressing, pretreated mismatch repair-deficient cancers of 12 types.

The CDR3 has 13 amino acids. Trimming removed 1 base from V and 8 bases from J, with 11 bases in between. Germline assignment: CDR1 LNHNV and CDR2 YYDKDF (reference sequence). Regarding the study as a whole: Rapid post-treatment expansion, then contraction, generally preceding radiologic response, marked tumor-resident clones. All three positive peptides came from frameshift mutations, yielding 142 blood TCRs.

Time point denoted: 10-day in vitro stimulation with candidate neoantigen peptide 6. A roughly 11-day in vitro culture was run per each of about 7 reactive peptides. Sequenced here: cells cultured in vitro, sampled from a patient treated with pembrolizumab. This chain links TRBV15 with TRBJ1-1; the D is unclear. The clonotype originates from an adult with mismatch repair-deficient cancer. In DNA form, the CDR3 reads TGTGCCACCAGCAGAGCTGCGGGCCCAGAAGCTTTCTTT. It is translated as CATSRAAGPEAFF.